This passage covers 28 T cell receptor beta chains from one sample sequenced in a study of molecular identifiers for immune sequencing clone quantification. From the PCR reads, TCRdb called clonotypes with MiXCR, one entry per CDR3 protein. The sample has about 97,000 distinct CDR3 sequences; 24% are singletons. The sample taken for sequencing was naive CD8+ T cells from blood, with Jurkat cell RNA spiked in. This sample's subset: FACS-sorted CD8+CD4-CCR7+CD45RA+ naive T cells. The receptors originated from a human donor in good health. Some libraries in this study had Jurkat cell RNA spiked in.

This clonotype was detected many times. The genes are TRBV20-1 and TRBJ2-7, with 10 bases identical to TRBD1. From germline, CDR1 is DFQATT and CDR2 SNEGSKA (reference sequence). This CDR3 is built from 13 residues. The V and J ends lost 5 bases and 6 bases, in that order; junction bases with no gene match: 7. The chain's CDR3 is CSARQTGGFEQYF. The CDR3 DNA reads as TGCAGTGCTCGCCAGACAGGGGGCTTCGAGCAGTACTTC.

This sequence joins TRBV28 and TRBJ2-5; D is perhaps TRBD2 (6 bases). The CDR3 is 15 residues long. The germline V gene has CDR1 MDHEN and CDR2 SYDVKM. Trimming removed 3 bases at V and 5 bases at J, with 16 bases between. The DNA for the CDR3 is TGTGCCAGCAGTTTGGGGCTAGCGACCCGGGAGACCCAGTACTTC. Protein: CASSLGLATRETQYF.

This clonotype appeared many times. CDR3 sequence: CASSTSGGAHEQYF. The CDR3 DNA reads as TGTGCCAGCAGTACTAGCGGGGGGGCCCACGAGCAGTACTTC. This sequence joins TRBV12-3 or TRBV12-4 and TRBJ2-7, with 13 bases matching TRBD2. Germline trimming cut 5 bases from V and 5 bases from J; bases unmatched to any gene: 3. CDR3 size: 14 residues.

This clonotype was seen repeatedly, ten times or more. J is TRBJ2-3 and V is TRBV12-3 or TRBV12-4; 11 bases match TRBD2. The ends lost 5 bases at V and 2 bases at J; junction bases unmatched: 9. CDR3 length: 17 residues. The DNA of the CDR3 is TGTGCCAGCAGTCCCGTCGGACTAGCGGGTACCACAGATACGCAGTATTTT. The encoded protein is CASSPVGLAGTTDTQYF.

This clonotype was detected many times. One end of the junction varies from germline; a read error may be responsible. The chain employs TRBV20-1 and TRBJ2-4; 7 bases agree with TRBD1. The V gene's germline CDR1 is DFQATT and CDR2 SNEGSKA (reference sequence). This CDR3 comprises 16 residues. The chain's CDR3 is CSARDREDLAKNIQYF. CDR3 DNA sequence: TGCAGTGCCAGAGACAGGGAAGACTTAGCCAAAAACATTCAGTACTTC.

The table lists this clonotype with a few counts. For the CDR3, the DNA is TGTGCCAGCAGTGAATCGCAGGAAAGGGATACGCAGTATTTT. It specifies CASSESQERDTQYF. The chain recombines TRBV2 with TRBJ2-3; D not resolved. Deletions cut 2 bases from V and 6 bases from J, with 12 bases between. Per the germline V gene, CDR1 is SNHLY and CDR2 is FYNNEI. The CDR3 spans 14 residues.

This clonotype was counted at least ten times. The V and J genes are TRBV14 and TRBJ2-7; D is uncertain. The CDR3 is 17 residues long. The germline V gene encodes CDR1 SGHDN and CDR2 FVKESK. The V gene lost 0 bases and the J gene lost 6 bases, with 21 bases spanning the gap. The CDR3: CASSQEITGNPTPEQYF. As DNA, the CDR3 is TGTGCCAGCAGCCAAGAAATAACTGGGAACCCAACTCCCGAGCAGTACTTC.

About this clonotype: A single base separates this from a much larger clone, so it may be a read error. The chain couples TRBV13 to TRBJ2-7, with TRBD2 matching over 7 bases. CDR1 is PRHDT, CDR2 FYEKMQ, per germline (reference sequence). This CDR3 is 14 amino acids long. The CDR3: CAGSPPGGSYEQYF. CDR3 nucleotides: TGTGCCGGCAGCCCTCCCGGGGGGTCTTACGAGCAGTACTTC. Combining the CDR3 with reference TRBV13 and TRBJ2-7 gives the whole variable domain AAGVIQSPRHLIKEKRETATLKCYPIPRHDTVYWYQQGPGQDPQFLISFYEKMQSDKGSIPDRFSAQQFSDYHSELNMSSLELGDSALYFCAGSPPGGSYEQYFGPGTRLTVT.

This chain joins TRBV29-1 and TRBJ2-1; D is unresolved. The CDR3 sequence is 12 residues long. V lost 4 bases to trimming and J lost 4 bases, with 8 bases between them. Germline V gene lookup returns CDR1 SQVTM and CDR2 ANQGSEA. CDR3 sequence reads: CSVGIGYNEQFF. The CDR3 DNA reads TGCAGCGTTGGAATAGGGTACAATGAGCAGTTCTTC.

In its sample, this clonotype was seen many times. This chain uses TRBV7-6 with TRBJ2-3, with 7 bases lining up with TRBD1. The CDR3 is 14 amino acids. Germline CDR1 reads SGHVS; CDR2 reads FNYEAQ. V shed 6 bases, J shed 5 bases, and the junction held 8 bases outside the gene matches. CDR3: CASSRATGRDTQYF. The DNA of the CDR3 is TGTGCCAGCAGTCGAGCGACAGGGCGAGATACGCAGTATTTT.

This clonotype was seen ten or more times. The chain is built from TRBV5-1 and TRBJ2-7; a possible D gene is TRBD1 (6 bases). The CDR3 consists of 15 residues. The V end was cut by 1 base, the J end by 0 bases, with 11 bases between. CDR1 SGHRS and CDR2 YFSETQ come from the germline V gene. CDR3 region: CASSLYQGSSYEQYF. As DNA, the CDR3 is TGCGCCAGCAGCTTGTACCAGGGGAGCTCCTACGAGCAGTACTTC.

In regard to this clonotype: A much more abundant neighbour one base away suggests this may be a read error. The chain joins TRBV7-2 to TRBJ2-1, with D maybe TRBD2 (5 bases). The CDR3 spans 16 residues. CDR1 is SGHTA and CDR2 is FQGNSA in the germline V gene. Trimming pared 3 bases from V and 0 bases from J, leaving 12 bases between. The CDR3 sequence: CASSFRATSSYNEQFF. As DNA, the CDR3 is TGTGCCAGCAGCTTCCGGGCTACTAGCTCCTACAATGAGCAGTTCTTC.

This clonotype was detected many times. The rearrangement links TRBV20-1 to TRBJ2-3; weak D call: TRBD1 (6 bases). This CDR3 has 14 amino acids. Between the trimmed V and J ends, which lost 4 bases and 6 bases, there was a span of 17 bases. In germline, CDR1 is DFQATT, CDR2 SNEGSKA (reference sequence). The CDR3 bases are TGCAGTGCTATTCTCCAGGGGAAGGTCGATACGCAGTATTTT. It codes for CSAILQGKVDTQYF.

The V call is TRBV19, the J call TRBJ2-1, with TRBD2 matching 11 bases. Germline V CDR1 and CDR2: LNHDA, SQIVND (reference sequence). The CDR3 runs 15 residues. V lost 3 bases to trimming and J lost 10 bases; unmatched junction nucleotides: 8. CDR3 sequence (DNA): TGTGCCAGTAGTATCAGTAGCGGGGGGGCTCGGGAGCAGTTCTTC. Its translation is CASSISSGGAREQFF.

This clonotype was counted many times. The V and J genes are TRBV6-2 or TRBV6-3 and TRBJ1-5, with D possibly matching TRBD1 (6 bases). This CDR3 is 16 amino acids long. Trimming pared 5 bases from V and 1 base from J, leaving 15 bases between. Per the germline V gene, CDR1 is MNHEY and CDR2 is SVGEGT. The CDR3 region has the DNA TGTGCCAGCAGTCTTTGGACAGTCATGAGCAATCAGCCCCAGCATTTT. It yields the protein CASSLWTVMSNQPQHF.

This clonotype has a count of ten or more. The rearrangement links TRBV12-3 or TRBV12-4 to TRBJ1-4; the match to TRBD1 covers 7 bases. This CDR3 contains 15 residues. V was clipped by 4 bases and J by 4 bases; unmatched bases: 6. The CDR3: CASSSPGQLNEKLFF. The CDR3 DNA reads as TGTGCCAGCAGTTCCCCGGGACAGCTTAATGAAAAACTGTTTTTT.

This clonotype was detected a few times. This chain links TRBV20-1 with TRBJ2-7; the match to TRBD2 covers 14 bases. The V segment lost 3 bases and the J segment 3 bases; nucleotides outside the gene matches: 13. The CDR3 has 18 amino acids. Germline-derived CDR1 and CDR2 are DFQATT and SNEGSKA (reference sequence). CDR3 sequence (DNA): TGCAGTGCTAGGGACCCGGGACTAGCGGGAGTAGGCGGCTACGAGCAGTACTTC. Translated, it gives CSARDPGLAGVGGYEQYF.

This clonotype was seen a single time. With a much larger clone just one base away, this may be a read error. No conserved phenylalanine or tryptophan ends this CDR3, so it is likely a read error. V gene TRBV27 combines with J gene TRBJ1-4, with 9 bases that match TRBD1. Germline CDR1 and CDR2: MNHEY and SMNVEV (reference sequence). J lost 7 bases, V lost 5 bases, and 11 bases had no gene match. This CDR3 has 16 residues. The CDR3 reads CASSPIAGTGTEKLFL. The DNA of the CDR3 is TGTGCCAGCAGTCCGATCGCCGGGACAGGGACTGAAAAACTGTTTCTT.

Points on this clonotype: A much bigger clone sits one base away, suggesting this may be a read error. V is TRBV13 and J is TRBJ2-3, with 9 positions matching TRBD2. The CDR3 length is 17 residues. Germline-derived CDR1 and CDR2 are PRHDT and FYEKMQ (reference sequence). The CDR3 DNA reads TGTGCCGGCAGCTTAGGCGGAGCGGGAGGCCCTCCAGATACGCAGTATTTT. Encoded protein: CAGSLGGAGGPPDTQYF.

This clonotype was counted ten times or more. The V gene is TRBV19, the J gene TRBJ2-2; no firm D call. Germline CDR1 LNHDA, CDR2 SQIVND (reference sequence). The CDR3 spans 12 residues. The ends were cut back, 5 bases at V and 5 bases at J, with 6 bases in the middle. Here the CDR3 reads CASSPATGELFF. The CDR3 nucleotides are TGTGCCAGTAGTCCCGCGACCGGGGAGCTGTTTTTT.

The V call is TRBV5-4, the J call TRBJ2-5; possible D gene TRBD2, 5 bases. CDR3 length equals 13 residues. The V gene lost 6 bases and the J gene lost 5 bases, with 14 bases spanning the gap. Germline lookup yields CDR1 SGHNT and CDR2 YYREEE (reference sequence). Here the CDR3 DNA reads TGTGCCAGCACCCAGGCCCCGGGGGAGACCCAGTACTTC. Its protein is CASTQAPGETQYF.

This clonotype appeared many times. This chain uses TRBV4-3 with TRBJ2-1; 9 bases line up with TRBD1. The CDR3 sequence is 16 residues long. CDR1 is LGHNA, CDR2 YSLEER, per germline. The V gene end was trimmed by 0 bases and the J gene end by 3 bases; junction bases not matched to a gene: 3. The CDR3, as DNA: TGCGCCAGCAGCCAAGACCAGGGACAGGGCTACAATGAGCAGTTCTTC. Its protein product is CASSQDQGQGYNEQFF.

In this sample, this clonotype turned up a few times. This chain joins TRBV20-1 and TRBJ1-2, with a tentative D call TRBD1 (6 bases). The CDR3 runs 15 residues. V was cut by 2 bases and J by 6 bases, with 19 bases left in between. In germline, CDR1 is DFQATT, CDR2 SNEGSKA (reference sequence). The CDR3 DNA sequence: TGCAGTGCTAGATCTCTAGGACAGATAACAGATGGCTACACCTTC. Translating gives CSARSLGQITDGYTF.

This clonotype was found many times. The chain couples TRBV7-9 to TRBJ2-7, with D tentatively TRBD1 or TRBD2 (6 bases each). The V gene lost 5 bases and the J gene lost 7 bases, with 12 bases spanning the gap. This CDR3 region has 12 residues. Germline values: CDR1 SEHNR, CDR2 FQNEAQ (reference sequence). Here the CDR3 reads CASSQLGGEQYF. For the CDR3, the DNA is TGTGCCAGCAGCCAACTAGGGGGGGAGCAGTACTTC.

As to this clonotype: A much larger clone differs from this one at a single base, so this may be a read error. This chain joins TRBV9 and TRBJ2-3; D gene unclear. The J call may be faulty, since TRBJ1-5 better matches the DNA end. In germline, CDR1 is SGDLS, CDR2 YYNGEE. This CDR3 is built from 14 residues. CDR3 in DNA: TGTGCCAGCAGCGTAGGAGGGCCCCCGGATACGCAGCATTTT. This sequence encodes CASSVGGPPDTQHF.

This clonotype was found a few times. This clone may be a read error of a much larger clone one base away. This chain uses TRBV7-2 with TRBJ2-7; 12 bases agree with TRBD2. The germline V gene has CDR1 SGHTA and CDR2 FQGNSA. The CDR3 extends over 18 amino acids. Unmatched junction bases numbered 11, after V lost 1 base and J lost 4 bases. The CDR3 protein is CASSLVPTLAGGDYEQYF. The CDR3 bases are TGTGCCAGCAGCTTAGTGCCGACTCTAGCGGGAGGGGATTACGAGCAGTACTTC. Using reference TRBV7-2 and TRBJ2-7 for the parts outside the CDR3, the full variable domain is GAGVSQSPSNKVTEKGKDVELRCDPISGHTALYWYRQSLGQGLEFLIYFQGNSAPDKSGLPSDRFSAERTGGSVSTLTIQRTQQEDSAVYLCASSLVPTLAGGDYEQYFGPGTRLTVT.

As concerns this clonotype: A much larger clone differs from this one at a single base, so this may be a read error. The chain recombines TRBV4-1 with TRBJ2-3; perhaps TRBD1 as D (5 bases). The germline CDR1 and CDR2 sequences are MGHRA and YSYEKL. The V and J ends lost 8 bases and 3 bases respectively, with 15 bases between them. This CDR3 has 14 amino acids. CDR3 nucleotide sequence: TGCGCCAGCTGCCTAGAATCAGGGACAGATACGCAGTATTTT. Protein sequence: CASCLESGTDTQYF.

V is TRBV20-1 and J is TRBJ2-7; possibly TRBD2 for D (5 bases). CDR1 is DFQATT and CDR2 is SNEGSKA in the germline V gene (reference sequence). V lost 3 bases, J lost 4 bases, and 16 bases lay in between. The CDR3 covers 14 residues. The CDR3 DNA is TGCAGTGCTAGGGGGAGATTCCTATCATACGAGCAGTACTTC. As protein: CSARGRFLSYEQYF.